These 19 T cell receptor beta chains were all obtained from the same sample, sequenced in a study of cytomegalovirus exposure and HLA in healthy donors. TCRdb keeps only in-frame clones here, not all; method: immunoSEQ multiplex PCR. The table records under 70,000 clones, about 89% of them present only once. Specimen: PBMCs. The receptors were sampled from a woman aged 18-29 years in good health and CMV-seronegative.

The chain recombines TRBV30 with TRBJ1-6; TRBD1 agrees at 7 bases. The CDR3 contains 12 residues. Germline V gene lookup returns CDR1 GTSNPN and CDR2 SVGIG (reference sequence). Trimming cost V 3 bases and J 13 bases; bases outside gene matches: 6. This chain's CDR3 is CAWRQGSSPLHF. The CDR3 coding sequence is TGTGCCTGGAGACAGGGGAGTTCCCCCCTCCACTTT.

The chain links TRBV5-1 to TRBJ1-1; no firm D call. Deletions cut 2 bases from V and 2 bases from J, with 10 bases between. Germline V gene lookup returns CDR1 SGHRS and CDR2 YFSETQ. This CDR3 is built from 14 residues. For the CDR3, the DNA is TGCGCCAGCAGCTTACTAGTCAGTAACACTGAAGCTTTCTTT. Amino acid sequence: CASSLLVSNTEAFF.

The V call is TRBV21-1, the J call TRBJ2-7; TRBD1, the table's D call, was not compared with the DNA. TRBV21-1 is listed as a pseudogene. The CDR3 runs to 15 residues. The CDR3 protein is CASSKPGQPSYEQYF. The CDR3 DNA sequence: TGTGCCAGCAGCAAACCGGGACAACCCTCCTACGAGCAGTACTTC.

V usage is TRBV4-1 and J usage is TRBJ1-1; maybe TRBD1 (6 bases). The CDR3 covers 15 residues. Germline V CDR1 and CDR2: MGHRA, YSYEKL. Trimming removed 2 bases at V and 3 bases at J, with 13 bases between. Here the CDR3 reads CASSQSAGAHTEAFF. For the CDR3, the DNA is TGCGCCAGCAGCCAAAGTGCGGGGGCGCACACTGAAGCTTTCTTT.

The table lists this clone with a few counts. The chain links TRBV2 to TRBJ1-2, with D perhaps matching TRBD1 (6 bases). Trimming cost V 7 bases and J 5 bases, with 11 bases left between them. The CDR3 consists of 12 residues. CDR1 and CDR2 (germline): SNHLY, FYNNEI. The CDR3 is CASNRDDYGYTF. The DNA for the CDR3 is TGTGCCAGCAACAGGGACGATTATGGCTACACCTTC.

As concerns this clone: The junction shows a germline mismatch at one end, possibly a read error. The CDR3 bases are TGTGCCAGCAGCCTAGAACGGACAGGACTGTTTTTT. Amino acids: CASSLERTGLFF. The chain links TRBV11-2 to TRBJ1-4; 7 positions agree with TRBD1. CDR1 and CDR2 from the germline V gene are SGHAT and FQNNGV. This CDR3 comprises 12 residues. The full variable domain, its missing parts supplied by reference TRBV11-2 and TRBJ1-4, is EAGVAQSPRYKIIEKRQSVAFWCNPISGHATLYWYQQILGQGPKLLIQFQNNGVVDDSQLPKDRFSAERLKGVDSTLKIQPAKLEDSAVYLCASSLERTGLFFGSGTQLSVL.

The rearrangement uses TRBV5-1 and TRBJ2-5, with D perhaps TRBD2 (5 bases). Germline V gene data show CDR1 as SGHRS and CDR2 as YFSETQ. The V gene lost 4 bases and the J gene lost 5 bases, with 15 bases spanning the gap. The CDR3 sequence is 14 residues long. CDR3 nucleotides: TGCGCCAGCAGCCGGGCGCTAGCAAGGGAGACCCAGTACTTC. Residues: CASSRALARETQYF.

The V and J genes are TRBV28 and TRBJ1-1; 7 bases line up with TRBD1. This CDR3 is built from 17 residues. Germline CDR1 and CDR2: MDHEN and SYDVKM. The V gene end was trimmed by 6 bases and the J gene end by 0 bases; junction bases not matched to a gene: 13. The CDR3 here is CASSSPTGLRMNTEAFF. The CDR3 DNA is TGTGCCAGCAGCTCCCCGACAGGGCTGAGGATGAACACTGAAGCTTTCTTT. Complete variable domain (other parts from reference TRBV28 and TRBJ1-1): DVKVTQSSRYLVKRTGEKVFLECVQDMDHENMFWYRQDPGLGLRLIYFSYDVKMKEKGDIPEGYSVSREKKERFSLILESASTNQTSMYLCASSSPTGLRMNTEAFFGQGTRLTVV.

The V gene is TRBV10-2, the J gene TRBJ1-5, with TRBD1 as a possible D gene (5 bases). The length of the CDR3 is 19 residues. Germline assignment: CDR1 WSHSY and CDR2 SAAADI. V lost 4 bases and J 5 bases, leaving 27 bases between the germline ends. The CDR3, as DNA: TGCGCCAGCAGTGCTAATACAGGTCCTAATCCGAGCGTTTATCAGCCCCAGCATTTT. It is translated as CASSANTGPNPSVYQPQHF.

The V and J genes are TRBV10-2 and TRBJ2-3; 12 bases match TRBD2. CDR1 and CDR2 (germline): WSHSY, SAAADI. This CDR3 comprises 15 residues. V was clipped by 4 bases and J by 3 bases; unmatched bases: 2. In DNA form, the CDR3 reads TGCGCCAGCAGTGGGACTAGCGGGACAACAGATACGCAGTATTTT. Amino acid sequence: CASSGTSGTTDTQYF.

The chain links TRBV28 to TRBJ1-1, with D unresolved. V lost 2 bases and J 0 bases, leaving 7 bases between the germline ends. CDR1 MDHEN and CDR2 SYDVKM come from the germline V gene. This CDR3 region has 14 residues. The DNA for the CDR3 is TGTGCCAGCAGTTTACTCTCAGTGAACACTGAAGCTTTCTTT. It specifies CASSLLSVNTEAFF.

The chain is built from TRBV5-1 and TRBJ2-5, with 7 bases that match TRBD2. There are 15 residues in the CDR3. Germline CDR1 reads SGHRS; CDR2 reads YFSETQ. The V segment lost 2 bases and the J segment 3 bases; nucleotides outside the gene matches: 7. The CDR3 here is CASSFSGPWEETQYF. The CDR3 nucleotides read TGCGCCAGCAGCTTTAGCGGGCCTTGGGAAGAGACCCAGTACTTC.

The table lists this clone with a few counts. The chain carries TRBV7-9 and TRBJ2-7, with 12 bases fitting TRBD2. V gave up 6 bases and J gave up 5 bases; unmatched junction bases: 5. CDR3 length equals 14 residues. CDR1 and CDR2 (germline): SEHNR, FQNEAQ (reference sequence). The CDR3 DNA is TGTGCCAGCAGTAAGACTAGCGGGAGCCACGAGCAGTACTTC. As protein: CASSKTSGSHEQYF.

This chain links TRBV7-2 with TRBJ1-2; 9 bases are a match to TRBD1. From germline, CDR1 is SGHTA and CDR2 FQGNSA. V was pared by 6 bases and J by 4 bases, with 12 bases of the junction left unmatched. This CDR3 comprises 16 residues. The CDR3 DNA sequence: TGTGCCAGCAGTCAGATCCCGGGACAGGGATCCTATGGCTACACCTTC. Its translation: CASSQIPGQGSYGYTF. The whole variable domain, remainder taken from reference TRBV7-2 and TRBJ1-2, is GAGVSQSPSNKVTEKGKDVELRCDPISGHTALYWYRQSLGQGLEFLIYFQGNSAPDKSGLPSDRFSAERTGGSVSTLTIQRTQQEDSAVYLCASSQIPGQGSYGYTFGSGTRLTVV.

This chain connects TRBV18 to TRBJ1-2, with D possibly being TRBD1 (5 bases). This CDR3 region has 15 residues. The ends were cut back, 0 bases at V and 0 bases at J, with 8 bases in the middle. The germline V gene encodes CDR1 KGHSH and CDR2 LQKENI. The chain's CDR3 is CASSPPTRANYGYTF. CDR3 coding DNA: TGTGCCAGCTCACCACCAACCAGGGCTAACTATGGCTACACCTTC.

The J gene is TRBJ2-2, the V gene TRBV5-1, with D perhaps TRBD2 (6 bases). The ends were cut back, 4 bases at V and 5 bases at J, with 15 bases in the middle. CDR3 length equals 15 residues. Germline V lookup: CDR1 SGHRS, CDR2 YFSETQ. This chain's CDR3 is CASSGRPSATGELFF. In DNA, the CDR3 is TGCGCCAGCAGCGGCCGGCCTAGCGCTACCGGGGAGCTGTTTTTT.

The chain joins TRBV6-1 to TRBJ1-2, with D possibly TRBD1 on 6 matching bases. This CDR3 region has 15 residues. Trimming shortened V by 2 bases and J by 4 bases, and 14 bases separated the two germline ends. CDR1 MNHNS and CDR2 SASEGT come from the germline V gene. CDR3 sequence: CASSEQETGIYGYTF. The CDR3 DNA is TGTGCCAGCAGTGAACAGGAGACAGGAATCTATGGCTACACCTTC.

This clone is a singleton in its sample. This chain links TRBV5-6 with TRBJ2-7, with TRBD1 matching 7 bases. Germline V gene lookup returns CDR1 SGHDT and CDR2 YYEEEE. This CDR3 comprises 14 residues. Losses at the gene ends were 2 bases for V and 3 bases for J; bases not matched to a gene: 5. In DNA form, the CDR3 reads TGTGCCAGCAGCTTACCGGGACAGAACTACGAGCAGTACTTC. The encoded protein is CASSLPGQNYEQYF.

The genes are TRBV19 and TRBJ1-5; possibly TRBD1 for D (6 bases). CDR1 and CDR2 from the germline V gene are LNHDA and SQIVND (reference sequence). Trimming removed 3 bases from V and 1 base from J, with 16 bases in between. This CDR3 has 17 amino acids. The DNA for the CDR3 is TGTGCCAGTAGTATGGGGCTCGGGGGGGCAAGCAATCAGCCCCAGCATTTT. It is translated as CASSMGLGGASNQPQHF.